What follows are 18 T cell receptor beta chains derived from one specimen sequenced in a study of blood T cell repertoires in COVID-19. Using immunoSEQ multiplex PCR, the repertoire was profiled, and TCRdb retains in-frame clones only, with some absent. The sample includes 150,000 to 200,000 clones, about 85% of them seen just once. The sample taken for sequencing was peripheral blood. The receptors stem from a man aged 40-55 years with acute or convalescent COVID-19.

V is TRBV9 and J is TRBJ1-1; D is possibly TRBD1 (5 bases). Germline CDR1 reads SGDLS; CDR2 reads YYNGEE. The CDR3 consists of 14 residues. Trimming removed 0 bases at V and 4 bases at J, with 10 bases between. The CDR3 DNA is TGTGCCAGCAGCGTAGCAATGGGGGGCACTGAAGCTTTCTTT. Its protein is CASSVAMGGTEAFF.

The chain couples TRBV6-5 to TRBJ1-5; D is unresolved. Germline CDR1 and CDR2: MNHEY and SVGAGI. Between the trimmed V and J ends, which lost 4 bases and 5 bases, there was a span of 9 bases. The length of the CDR3 is 13 residues. CDR3 bases: TGTGCCAGCAGTTCCGAGTATGATCAGCCCCAGCATTTT. Protein: CASSSEYDQPQHF.

CDR3 loop: CASSQDPTDRRSYEQYF. The CDR3 coding sequence is TGCGCCAGCAGCCAAGACCCGACCGACAGGCGTTCCTACGAGCAGTACTTC. This chain joins TRBV4-1 and TRBJ2-7; TRBD1 is a possible D gene (6 bases). Looked up from germline, CDR1 is MGHRA and CDR2 is YSYEKL. This CDR3 region has 17 residues. With 0 bases removed from V and 1 base from J, the gap between germline ends came to 16 bases.

V gene TRBV7-6 combines with J gene TRBJ2-3, with 8 bases aligning to TRBD2. V lost 6 bases to trimming and J lost 4 bases; unmatched junction nucleotides: 6. The CDR3 runs to 14 residues. CDR1 and CDR2 from the germline V gene are SGHVS and FNYEAQ. In DNA, the CDR3 is TGTGCCAGCAGGACGGGGGGGCCTGCAGATACGCAGTATTTT. Translating gives CASRTGGPADTQYF.

A few counts support this clone. This sequence joins TRBV27 and TRBJ2-7; D is unresolved. V was trimmed by 5 bases and J by 2 bases, leaving 10 bases between them. Germline V gene sequence: CDR1 MNHEY, CDR2 SMNVEV (reference sequence). The CDR3 contains 13 residues. CDR3 sequence reads: CASSRREAYEQYF. The CDR3 region has the DNA TGTGCCAGCAGTCGCCGAGAAGCCTACGAGCAGTACTTC.

The chain recombines TRBV11-3 with TRBJ2-1, with TRBD1 matching 11 bases. This CDR3 is built from 16 residues. Germline V CDR1 and CDR2: SGHNT, YENEEA. After removal of 0 bases from V and 4 bases from J, the junction contained 2 bases not matched to a gene. In DNA, the CDR3 is TGTGCCAGCAGCTTAGAAGGGACAGGGGGTTACAATGAGCAGTTCTTC. This gives the protein CASSLEGTGGYNEQFF.

The rearrangement uses TRBV4-3 and TRBJ2-3, with 11 bases matching TRBD2. Germline loops: CDR1 LGHNA, CDR2 YSLEER. The CDR3 sequence is 19 residues long. The trim removed 4 bases at V and 3 bases at J, leaving 15 bases unmatched. DNA of the CDR3: TGCGCCAGCAGCCCCCCTTTCCCCCCCGGGACTAGCGGAACAGATACGCAGTATTTT. Residues: CASSPPFPPGTSGTDTQYF.

The CDR3 is CASSQDGQGEQYF. The CDR3 DNA sequence: TGCGCCAGCAGCCAAGATGGCCAGGGGGAGCAGTACTTC. The chain carries TRBV4-3 and TRBJ2-7; TRBD1 might be the D (6 bases). This CDR3 has 13 amino acids. The V gene lost 0 bases and the J gene lost 7 bases, with 10 bases spanning the gap. Germline V CDR1 and CDR2: LGHNA, YSLEER.

This clone was recorded a few times. The DNA for the CDR3 is TGTGCCTGGAGTGTACTTGGGGCGGAAGAGACCCAGTACTTC. Translation gives CAWSVLGAEETQYF. The chain employs TRBV30 and TRBJ2-5, with D possibly TRBD1 on 5 matching bases. Germline V gene data show CDR1 as GTSNPN and CDR2 as SVGIG (reference sequence). CDR3 size: 14 residues. V was shortened by 0 bases and J by 3 bases, with 11 bases between the two germline ends.

This clone has just a few counts. V and J are TRBV7-9 and TRBJ1-1; D is ambiguous. The germline V gene encodes CDR1 SEHNR and CDR2 FQNEAQ (reference sequence). V shed 1 base and J shed 7 bases, with 10 bases lying between them. The CDR3 covers 13 residues. The CDR3 protein is CASSLEQFIEAFF. The CDR3 DNA follows: TGTGCCAGCAGCTTAGAACAGTTCATTGAAGCTTTCTTT.

The chain carries TRBV7-6 and TRBJ1-3; TRBD1 matches 9 bases. The V segment lost 4 bases and the J segment 2 bases; nucleotides outside the gene matches: 3. CDR3 length: 15 residues. Germline CDR1 is SGHVS and CDR2 is FNYEAQ. CDR3 DNA: TGTGCCAGCAGCTCCGACAGGGGGACTGGAAACACCATATATTTT. It codes for CASSSDRGTGNTIYF.

The chain has TRBV6-5 and TRBJ2-1; 8 bases line up with TRBD1. This CDR3 contains 13 residues. CDR1 is MNHEY, CDR2 SVGAGI, per germline. The junction had 1 base not matched to a gene; V was cut back by 4 bases and J by 5 bases. The CDR3 sequence is CASSSDRDNEQFF. CDR3 coding DNA: TGTGCCAGCAGTTCGGACAGGGACAATGAGCAGTTCTTC.

The chain links TRBV5-8 to TRBJ2-1; a possible D gene is TRBD1 (5 bases). CDR1 and CDR2 (germline): SGHTS, YDEGEE. The CDR3 runs 16 residues. V shed 2 bases and J shed 0 bases, with 12 bases lying between them. CDR3 sequence: CASSLGARSSYNEQFF. CDR3 nucleotide sequence: TGTGCCAGCAGCTTAGGGGCGCGTAGCTCCTACAATGAGCAGTTCTTC.

The chain employs TRBV6-6 and TRBJ1-1; D call uncertain. Trimming took 6 bases from V and 0 from J, leaving 14 bases between them. The germline V gene encodes CDR1 MNHNY and CDR2 SVGAGI (reference sequence). The CDR3 sequence is 15 residues long. CDR3 sequence (DNA): TGTGCCAGCAGCTCCGGAGGTTACTTGAACACTGAAGCTTTCTTT. Translated, it gives CASSSGGYLNTEAFF.

This sequence joins TRBV30 and TRBJ2-3; maybe TRBD1 (6 bases). This CDR3 is 15 amino acids long. CDR1 is GTSNPN, CDR2 SVGIG, per germline (reference sequence). Trimming took 4 bases from V and 0 from J, leaving 14 bases between them. As DNA, the CDR3 is TGTGCCTGGAACAGGGACGGTATTAGCACAGATACGCAGTATTTT. Its protein product is CAWNRDGISTDTQYF.

This sequence joins TRBV6-5 and TRBJ2-3; 7 bases match TRBD1. CDR1 MNHEY and CDR2 SVGAGI come from the germline V gene. This CDR3 has 15 residues. V shed 7 bases and J 0 bases; nucleotides not matched to a gene: 7. CDR3 amino acids: CASNDKDRSTDTQYF. The CDR3 nucleotides are TGTGCCAGCAACGATAAGGACAGGAGCACAGATACGCAGTATTTT.

Here the CDR3 DNA reads TGCGCCAGCAGTGAGGTAGCGACGAAGAATGAGCAGTTCTTC. It is translated as CASSEVATKNEQFF. The rearrangement joins TRBV10-2 to TRBJ2-1; maybe TRBD2 (5 bases). Germline CDR1 reads WSHSY; CDR2 reads SAAADI. With 2 bases removed from V and 7 bases from J, the gap between germline ends came to 12 bases. The CDR3 covers 14 residues.

This chain links TRBV11-2 with TRBJ1-4, with D unresolved. CDR1 and CDR2 from the germline V gene are SGHAT and FQNNGV. The CDR3 length is 12 residues. V was trimmed by 3 bases and J by 7 bases, leaving 6 bases between them. The CDR3 coding sequence is TGTGCCAGCAGCTTCGTCGGTGAAAAACTGTTTTTT. It is translated as CASSFVGEKLFF.